This is a list of T cell receptor beta chains from one sample in a study of T cells in localized non-small cell lung cancer. Clones were read by immunoSEQ multiplex PCR, and TCRdb kept only the in-frame ones, dropping some. The table lists about 3,400 clones, around 30% of them singletons, with roughly 14% in the top ten. Sequenced here: lung tumor tissue, sampled before any cancer treatment. Receptors were obtained from a female donor older than 55 with stage I lung adenocarcinoma. CDR3s include the opening cysteine and the closing phenylalanine or tryptophan. The order of the fields is D gene, V gene, CDR3 length, clone size, J gene, CDR3 DNA, CDR3 protein. A D gene is named only where the DNA matches it firmly. Part of the rows lack a size; the others show once, few, many or a class for expanded clones.

>-|TRBV6-8|12|few|TRBJ1-1
TGTGCCAGCACCCCGGGTGGCACTGAAGCTTTCTTT
CASTPGGTEAFF
>-|TRBV19|12|once|TRBJ2-3
TGTGCCAGTAGTATGGCGACAGATACGCAGTATTTT
CASSMATDTQYF
>-|TRBV29-1|13|-|TRBJ1-3
TGCAGCGTTGAAGTTGGGGTAGGAAACACCATATATTTT
CSVEVGVGNTIYF
>-|TRBV12-5|15|-|TRBJ2-3
TGTGCCAGCACCCTCCCGGGGCTGAGCACAGATACGCAGTATTTT
CASTLPGLSTDTQYF
>TRBD2|TRBV9|14|few|TRBJ2-1
TGTGCCAGCAGCGTAGCGAGTAGCGGGGGGGTAAAGTTCTTC
CASSVASSGGVKFF
>-|TRBV29-1|15|-|TRBJ1-5
TGCAGCGTTGGGGAGGGCAGCTATAGCAATCAGCCCCAGCATTTT
CSVGEGSYSNQPQHF
>TRBD2|TRBV9|15|few|TRBJ2-3
TGTGCCAGCAGCGTCCGGGGGGGTAACACAGATACGCAGTATTTT
CASSVRGGNTDTQYF
>-|TRBV19|15|few|TRBJ1-1
TGTGCCAGTAGTATTTTCTTGACAGCGAACACTGAAGCTTTCTTT
CASSIFLTANTEAFF
>-|TRBV9|14|few|TRBJ1-1
TGTGCCAGCAGCGTAGGTTCAGGGACGACTGAAGCTTTCTTT
CASSVGSGTTEAFF
>-|TRBV30|14|-|TRBJ2-3
TGTGCCTGGACCTCCGGCAGATACACAGATACGCAGTATTTT
CAWTSGRYTDTQYF
>-|TRBV23-1|13|-|TRBJ1-1
TGCGCCAGCAGTGGCGAGGCGGGCACTGAAGCTTTCTTT
CASSGEAGTEAFF
>TRBD2|TRBV7-7|16|-|TRBJ2-3
TGTGCCAGCAGCTTTCCAGCGGGGGGGCCTGGAGATACGCAGTATTTT
CASSFPAGGPGDTQYF
>-|TRBV29-1|12|-|TRBJ1-2
TGCAGCGTTCTCGGGGATAACTATGGCTACACCTTC
CSVLGDNYGYTF
>TRBD1|TRBV11-3|15|medium-sized|TRBJ1-2
TGTGCCAGCAGAGAAACAGGGGGCTCTAACTATGGCTACACCTTC
CASRETGGSNYGYTF
>-|TRBV5-1|16|-|TRBJ1-3
TGCGCCAGCAGCCCCTTCGGGGGGCCTTTGGGAAACACCATATATTTT
CASSPFGGPLGNTIYF
>-|TRBV6-8|15|-|TRBJ1-4
TGTGCCAGCAGCTCCGGGGGAGCAGGAAATGAAAAACTGTTTTTT
CASSSGGAGNEKLFF
>-|TRBV19|15|-|TRBJ2-2
TGTGCCAGTAGTATTCAGGCTGGTCGTGCCGGGGAGCTGTTTTTT
CASSIQAGRAGELFF
>TRBD1|TRBV11-3|19|-|TRBJ1-6
TGTGCCAGCAGCCCCCGGGACAGACTCCTAAGCTCCTATAATTCACCCCTCCACTTT
CASSPRDRLLSSYNSPLHF
>TRBD1|TRBV6-8|14|-|TRBJ1-1
TGTGCCAGCAGTCGCGGACAGGGGGCTGTTGAAGCTTTCTTT
CASSRGQGAVEAFF
>-|TRBV14|13|-|TRBJ1-5
TGTGCCAGCAGCCAAGACCTGGGACAGCCCCAGCATTTT
CASSQDLGQPQHF
>-|TRBV19|15|-|TRBJ1-5
TGTGCCAGTAGTACCTACAGGGATAGCAATCAGCCCCAGCATTTT
CASSTYRDSNQPQHF
>-|TRBV14|13|-|TRBJ1-6
TGTGCCAGCAGCCTCACAGGGCATTCACCCCTCCACTTT
CASSLTGHSPLHF
>-|TRBV9|18|-|TRBJ1-3
TGTGCCAGCAGCTTTAATCTGGGGAGGGCGGCTCCTGGAAACACCATATATTTT
CASSFNLGRAAPGNTIYF
>-|TRBV6-8|13|-|TRBJ1-1
TGTGCCAGCAGAAGGACACAGAACACTGAAGCTTTCTTT
CASRRTQNTEAFF
>TRBD1|TRBV19|14|-|TRBJ1-5
TGTGCCAGTAGTTCCCCAGGGGGCGGGCAGCCCCAGCATTTT
CASSSPGGGQPQHF
>-|TRBV9|13|-|TRBJ1-5
TGTGCCAGCAGCGTTGGACAGCTACAGCCCCAGCATTTT
CASSVGQLQPQHF
>-|TRBV11-3|15|-|TRBJ1-4
TGTGCCAGCAGCTCCTACGAGTATGGGGGGGAAAAACTGTTTTTT
CASSSYEYGGEKLFF
>-|TRBV11-3|15|few|TRBJ2-3
TGTGCCAGCAGCCAGCGCAATGACGCGGCAGATACGCAGTATTTT
CASSQRNDAADTQYF
>TRBD1|TRBV6-8|15|-|TRBJ2-7
TGTGCCAGCAGAACAGGGGGCTCGAGCTCCTACGAGCAGTACTTC
CASRTGGSSSYEQYF
>-|TRBV7-1|15|few|TRBJ2-7
TGTGCCAGCAGCCCCACCGGGACCGGAGCCTACGAGCAGTACTTC
CASSPTGTGAYEQYF
>-|TRBV18|13|-|TRBJ1-1
TGTGCCAGCTCACCACAGGGTCTCGCTGAAGCTTTCTTT
CASSPQGLAEAFF
>TRBD1|TRBV4-1|16|medium-sized|TRBJ2-1
TGCGCCAGCAGCCAACAGACAGGGGATCGATACAATGAGCAGTTCTTC
CASSQQTGDRYNEQFF
>TRBD1|TRBV6-8|13|-|TRBJ1-1
TGTGCCAGCAGTGCTACAGGGGGCACTGAAGCTTTCTTT
CASSATGGTEAFF
>TRBD2|TRBV11-3|18|-|TRBJ2-6
TGTGCCAGCAGCCCGCCGCGGGGGGCTAACTCTGGGGCCAACGTCCTGACTTTC
CASSPPRGANSGANVLTF
>TRBD1|TRBV11-3|15|few|TRBJ1-1
TGTGCCAGCAGCTTAGGGGAGGGGACAGGCGGTGAAGCTTTCTTT
CASSLGEGTGGEAFF
>-|TRBV6-9|11|few|TRBJ2-1
TGTGCCAGTAGCCATGGCAATGAGCAGTTCTTC
CASSHGNEQFF
>-|TRBV6-8|13|once|TRBJ2-2
TGTGCCAGCAGTTACAGAGAGACCGGGGAGCTGTTTTTT
CASSYRETGELFF
>-|TRBV6-8|16|few|TRBJ2-1
TGTGCCAGCAGTCGGGTAGGGGGGGCCTCTAAGAATGAGCAGTTCTTC
CASSRVGGASKNEQFF
>-|TRBV6-1|16|large|TRBJ1-1
TGTGCCAGCAGTGAAGAGGCGTCCGGGGGAGGTACTGAAGCTTTCTTT
CASSEEASGGGTEAFF
>-|TRBV19|13|-|TRBJ1-2
TGTGCCAGTAGTATTAGTCAGCGCTATGGCTACACCTTC
CASSISQRYGYTF
>-|TRBV9|19|-|TRBJ1-2
TGTGCCAGCAGCGGCGGCGCCCGGGACATCCTCAAGAGGGGCTATGGCTACACCTTC
CASSGGARDILKRGYGYTF
>-|TRBV30|13|-|TRBJ1-2
TGTGCCTGGAGTGTAGGCACAAACTATGGCTACACCTTC
CAWSVGTNYGYTF
>TRBD1|TRBV10-1|13|-|TRBJ2-1
TGCGCCAGCAGTGCGACAGGGGTGTCTGAGCAGTTCTTC
CASSATGVSEQFF
>-|TRBV29-1|15|-|TRBJ1-2
TGCAGCGTTGGATCCTCGAGGGGGACACCTTATGGCTACACCTTC
CSVGSSRGTPYGYTF
>-|TRBV5-1|15|-|TRBJ1-1
TGCGCCAGCAGCTTGGTAGTCGGTGGGGGGACTGAAGCTTTCTTT
CASSLVVGGGTEAFF
>-|TRBV6-8|13|medium-sized|TRBJ1-1
TGTGCCAGCAGTTACGTGATGAACACTGAAGCTTTCTTT
CASSYVMNTEAFF
>-|TRBV9|15|-|TRBJ2-7
TGTGCCAGCGACGGACGCTCAACCATACCCTACGAGCAGTACTTC
CASDGRSTIPYEQYF
>-|TRBV6-8|12|medium-sized|TRBJ1-2
TGTGCCAGCAGCTCAGGGCGGTCTGGCTACACCTTC
CASSSGRSGYTF
>-|TRBV18|14|-|TRBJ1-1
TGTGCCAGCTCACCAGGACATTCGGGGGGTGAAGCTTTCTTT
CASSPGHSGGEAFF
>-|TRBV5-8|14|few|TRBJ1-6
TGTGCCAGCGCTCGATGGGAATCACTGGAGGCCCTCCACTTT
CASARWESLEALHF